This T cell receptor beta chain was recovered during a study of molecular identifiers for immune sequencing clone quantification. MiXCR, applied by TCRdb to the PCR reads, yields one record per CDR3 protein. The sample consists of 40,000 to 45,000 distinct CDR3 sequences, about 19% of them appearing once. Source material for naive CD8 libraries was roughly 20,000 to 1,100,000 sorted cells, with 10%, 30% or 50% RNA. Sorting defined naive CD8 T cells as CD8+CD4-CCR7+CD45RA+. Study-level points and caveats: Clones of above 20 RNA copies carried over 98% of effector molecules; in naive cells they carried under 1%.

This clonotype was recorded many times. The target antigen is unknown. This CDR3 has 12 amino acids. V lost 8 bases to trimming and J lost 0 bases, with 10 bases between them. Germline V gene lookup returns CDR1 DFQATT and CDR2 SNEGSKA (reference sequence). Specimen: naive CD8+ T cells from blood, with Jurkat cell RNA spiked in. Subset of the sample: FACS-sorted CD8+CD4-CCR7+CD45RA+ naive T cells. This clonotype was sampled from a human donor in good health. Some libraries in this study had Jurkat cell RNA spiked in. V and J are TRBV20-1 and TRBJ1-1; D is perhaps TRBD1 (6 bases). The CDR3 DNA reads TGCAGTCCGGGACATTTGAACACTGAAGCTTTCTTT. Protein sequence: CSPGHLNTEAFF.